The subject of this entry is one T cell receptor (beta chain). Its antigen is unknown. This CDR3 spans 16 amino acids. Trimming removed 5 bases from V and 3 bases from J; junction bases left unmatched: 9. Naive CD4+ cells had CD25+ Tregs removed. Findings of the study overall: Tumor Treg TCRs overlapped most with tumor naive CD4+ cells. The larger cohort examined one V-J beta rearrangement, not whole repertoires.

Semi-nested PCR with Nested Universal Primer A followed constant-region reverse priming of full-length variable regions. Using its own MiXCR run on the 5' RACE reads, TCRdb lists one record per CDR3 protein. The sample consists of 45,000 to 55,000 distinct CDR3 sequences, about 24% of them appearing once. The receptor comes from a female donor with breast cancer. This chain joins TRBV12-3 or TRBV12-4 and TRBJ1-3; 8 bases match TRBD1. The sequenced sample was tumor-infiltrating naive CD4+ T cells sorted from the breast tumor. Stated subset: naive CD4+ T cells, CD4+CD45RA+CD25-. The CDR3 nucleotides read TGTGCCAGCAGTAAAAGGACAGGGAAAGGTGGAAACACCATATATTTT. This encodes CASSKRTGKGGNTIYF.